A selection of T cell receptor beta chains follows, all from one sample in a study of CXCR3-negative and CXCR3-positive naive CD8 T cells. TCRdb reanalyzed the 5' RACE reads and collapses them to one entry per CDR3 protein, without DNA. The sample includes about 57,000 distinct CDR3 sequences. The source material was memory CD8+ T cells from blood. These receptor sequences come from a human donor in good health. Some clones in this sample may be carry-over from other donors' samples. The CDR3 runs from the conserved cysteine through the conserved F or W. Rows give clone size only sometimes, using once, few, many, or a class for an expanded clone.

clone_size,j_call,v_call,cdr3_aa
-,TRBJ2-7,TRBV5-4,CASSLTNPSDPYEQYF
-,TRBJ2-7,TRBV7-9,CASLEGKGSSYEQYF
-,TRBJ2-3,TRBV12-3/TRBV12-4,CASSFAGHTDTQYF
-,TRBJ2-7,TRBV9,CASSVSGTGGEQYF
-,TRBJ1-2,TRBV10-1,CASSETGTNYGYTF
-,TRBJ1-1,TRBV13,CASSLGGNTEAFF
-,TRBJ1-4,TRBV12-3/TRBV12-4,CASSTGTVPAANEKLFF
-,TRBJ1-1,TRBV5-1,CASSWTGSEAFF
-,TRBJ1-2,TRBV12-3/TRBV12-4,CASSFAGTRRGYTF
-,TRBJ1-6,TRBV6-5,CASSSNRGSSPLHF
-,TRBJ1-1,TRBV7-9,CASSPRRGPMNTEAFF
-,TRBJ2-5,TRBV7-9,CASSFPTVTDAGGTQYF
-,TRBJ1-1,TRBV15,CATSFHRTEAFF
-,TRBJ2-1,TRBV28,CASSLLTGVEQFF
-,TRBJ1-5,TRBV19,CASHDISGNQPQHF
-,TRBJ2-3,TRBV29-1,CSVPKLTDTQYF
-,TRBJ2-7,TRBV29-1,CSVGSSGDTYEQYF
-,TRBJ2-7,TRBV2,CASSVAGPNEQYF
-,TRBJ1-1,TRBV19,CASSIAPGTGGRNTEAFF
-,TRBJ1-2,TRBV4-1,CASSQGRGSYGCTF
-,TRBJ1-5,TRBV29-1,CSVWTGGSNQPQHF
-,TRBJ2-7,TRBV20-1,CSAGGGTPSYEQYF
-,TRBJ2-1,TRBV6-5,CASSYSEVGEQFF
-,TRBJ2-6,TRBV6-4,CASNEDGSSGANVLTF
-,TRBJ1-3,TRBV29-1,CSAFGGFSGNTIYF
-,TRBJ2-1,TRBV5-1,CASSPSGGRYNEQFF
-,TRBJ2-7,TRBV7-8,CASSSLVVDGEGSYEQYF
-,TRBJ2-1,TRBV6-1,CASRNPQVSSYNEQFF
-,TRBJ2-3,TRBV4-1,CASSQDPDSTDTQYF
-,TRBJ2-4,TRBV13,CASSLDRNIQYF
-,TRBJ2-7,TRBV7-9,CASSSGTSGGASSYEQYF
-,TRBJ2-7,TRBV12-3/TRBV12-4,CASSLETPYEQYF
-,TRBJ2-2,TRBV12-3/TRBV12-4,CASRLHGTSNTGELFF
-,TRBJ2-7,TRBV5-1,CASSSSGPRYEQYF
-,TRBJ1-5,TRBV6-2/TRBV6-3,CASSQGGLGNQPQHF
-,TRBJ2-3,TRBV11-2,CASSSMTGRRDTQYF
-,TRBJ2-7,TRBV10-3,CAISETPTVEQYF
-,TRBJ1-2,TRBV29-1,CSVVGFWDRQNTNYGYTF
medium-sized,TRBJ1-1,TRBV6-1,CATQTGAGYTEAFF
-,TRBJ1-4,TRBV7-9,CASSRYRELDEKLFF
-,TRBJ1-1,TRBV25-1,CASDSLGTEAFF
-,TRBJ2-7,TRBV20-1,CSARDRYSVEQYF
-,TRBJ1-1,TRBV20-1,CSARDTNGSTEAFF
-,TRBJ2-7,TRBV25-1,CASSELGTSYEQYF
-,TRBJ1-5,TRBV20-1,CSASPWAEPTYSNQPQHF
-,TRBJ1-1,TRBV19,CAPAGRPTEAFF
large,TRBJ1-1,TRBV10-3,CAISTTFRTANTEAFF
-,TRBJ2-1,TRBV4-2,CASSSRSGEYNEQFF
-,TRBJ2-7,TRBV7-8,CASSFLAGQGADMWYF
-,TRBJ2-3,TRBV29-1,CSARDGFTDTQYF
-,TRBJ2-1,TRBV19,CASSPTGVAYNEQFF
-,TRBJ2-6,TRBV6-4,CASSEGGANVLTF
-,TRBJ2-7,TRBV5-1,CASSLEWAGEQYF
-,TRBJ2-7,TRBV21-1,CASSPVLTGGEDEQYF
-,TRBJ2-3,TRBV6-4,CASSGGGSPDTQYF